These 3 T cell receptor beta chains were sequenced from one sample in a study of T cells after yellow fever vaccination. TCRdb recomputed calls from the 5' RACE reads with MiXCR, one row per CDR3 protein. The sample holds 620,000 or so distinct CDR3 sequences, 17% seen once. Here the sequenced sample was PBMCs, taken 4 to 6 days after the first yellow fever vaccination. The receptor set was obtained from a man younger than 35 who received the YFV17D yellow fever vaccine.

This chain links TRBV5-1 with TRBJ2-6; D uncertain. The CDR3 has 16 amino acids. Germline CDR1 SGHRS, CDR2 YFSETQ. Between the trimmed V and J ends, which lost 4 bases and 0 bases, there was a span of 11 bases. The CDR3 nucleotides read TGCGCCAGCAGCCGATCTTACAGCTCTGGGGCCAACGTCCTGACTTTC. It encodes CASSRSYSSGANVLTF.

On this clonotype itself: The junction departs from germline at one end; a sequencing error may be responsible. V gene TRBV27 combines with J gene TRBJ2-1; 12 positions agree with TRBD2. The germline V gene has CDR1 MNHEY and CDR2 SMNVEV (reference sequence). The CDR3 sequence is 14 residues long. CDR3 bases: TGTGCCAGCAGTTTAAAGACTAGCGGGGGCCCCAGAGTCTTC. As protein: CASSLKTSGGPRVF.

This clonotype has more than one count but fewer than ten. The CDR3 region is CASSQGLEAVGAEGYTF. CDR3 bases: TGCGCCAGCAGCCAAGGGCTCGAGGCCGTGGGGGCGGAAGGCTACACCTTC. The V call is TRBV4-1, the J call TRBJ1-2, with D possibly matching TRBD1 (6 bases). Germline CDR1 is MGHRA and CDR2 is YSYEKL. V was shortened by 1 base and J by 8 bases, with 23 bases between the two germline ends. The length of the CDR3 is 17 residues.